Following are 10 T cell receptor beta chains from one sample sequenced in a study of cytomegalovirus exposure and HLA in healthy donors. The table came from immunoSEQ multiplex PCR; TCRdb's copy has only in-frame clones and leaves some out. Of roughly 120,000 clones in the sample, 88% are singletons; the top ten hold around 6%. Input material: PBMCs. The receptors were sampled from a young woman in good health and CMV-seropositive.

CDR3 protein: CASSPLPGQFNEKLFF. The CDR3 nucleotides read TGTGCCAGCTCACCCTTACCGGGACAGTTTAATGAAAAACTGTTTTTT. This chain joins TRBV18 and TRBJ1-4, with 7 nucleotides matching TRBD1. Per germline, CDR1 KGHSH and CDR2 LQKENI. The CDR3 is made up of 16 amino acids. V was pared by 3 bases and J by 4 bases, with 8 bases of the junction left unmatched.

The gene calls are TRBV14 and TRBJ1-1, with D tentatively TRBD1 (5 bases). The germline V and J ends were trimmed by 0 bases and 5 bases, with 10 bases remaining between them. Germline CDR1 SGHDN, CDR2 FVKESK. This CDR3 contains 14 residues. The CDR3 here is CASSQDGGVTEAFF. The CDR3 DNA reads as TGTGCCAGCAGCCAAGATGGGGGGGTGACTGAAGCTTTCTTT.

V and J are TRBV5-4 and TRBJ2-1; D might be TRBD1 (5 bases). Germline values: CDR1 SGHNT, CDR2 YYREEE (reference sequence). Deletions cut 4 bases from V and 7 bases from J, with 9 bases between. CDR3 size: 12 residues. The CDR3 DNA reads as TGTGCCAGCAGCGTCAGGGTTAATGAGCAGTTCTTC. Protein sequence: CASSVRVNEQFF.

In DNA, the CDR3 is TGCAGCACCGACAGGGGGCGTGATCCCAATGAGCAGTTCTTC. Protein: CSTDRGRDPNEQFF. The chain couples TRBV29-1 to TRBJ2-1; 10 bases are shared with TRBD1. The CDR3 consists of 14 residues. V was clipped by 8 bases and J by 6 bases; unmatched bases: 10. Germline CDR1 and CDR2: SQVTM and ANQGSEA.

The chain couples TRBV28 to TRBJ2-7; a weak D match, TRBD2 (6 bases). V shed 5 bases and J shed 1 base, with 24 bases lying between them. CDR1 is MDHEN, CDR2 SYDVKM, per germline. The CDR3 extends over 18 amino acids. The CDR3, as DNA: TGTGCCAGCAGTACGCAGGGAGGACCCCCCCCGGAATCCTACGAGCAGTACTTC. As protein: CASSTQGGPPPESYEQYF.

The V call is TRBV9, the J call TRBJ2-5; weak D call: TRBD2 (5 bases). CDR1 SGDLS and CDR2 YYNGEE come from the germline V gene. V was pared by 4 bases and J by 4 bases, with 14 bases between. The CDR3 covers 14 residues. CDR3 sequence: CASSPHSEGETQYF. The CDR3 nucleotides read TGTGCCAGCAGCCCCCATTCCGAGGGAGAGACCCAGTACTTC.

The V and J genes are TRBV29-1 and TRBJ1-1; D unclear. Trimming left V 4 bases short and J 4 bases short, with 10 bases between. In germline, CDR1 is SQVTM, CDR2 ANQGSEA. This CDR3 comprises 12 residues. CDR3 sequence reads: CSVVGRTTEAFF. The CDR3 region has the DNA TGCAGCGTTGTAGGGAGGACCACTGAAGCTTTCTTT.

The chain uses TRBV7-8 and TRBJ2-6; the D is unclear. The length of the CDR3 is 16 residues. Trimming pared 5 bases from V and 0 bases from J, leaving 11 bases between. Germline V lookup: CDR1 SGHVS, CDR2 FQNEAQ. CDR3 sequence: CASSRITASGANVLTF. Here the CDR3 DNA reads TGTGCCAGCAGCCGTATAACAGCCTCTGGGGCCAACGTCCTGACTTTC.

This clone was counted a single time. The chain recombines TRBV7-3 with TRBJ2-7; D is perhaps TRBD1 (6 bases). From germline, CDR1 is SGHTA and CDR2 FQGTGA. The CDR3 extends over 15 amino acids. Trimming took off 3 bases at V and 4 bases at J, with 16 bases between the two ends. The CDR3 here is CASSLTSGTIYEQYF. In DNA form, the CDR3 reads TGTGCCAGCAGCTTGACATCCGGGACAATATACGAGCAGTACTTC.

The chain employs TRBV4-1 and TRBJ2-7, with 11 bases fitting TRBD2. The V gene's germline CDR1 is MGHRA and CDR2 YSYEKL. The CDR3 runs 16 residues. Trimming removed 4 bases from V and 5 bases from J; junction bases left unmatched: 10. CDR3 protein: CASSPVLAGDPHEQYF. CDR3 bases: TGCGCCAGCAGCCCAGTACTAGCGGGGGACCCCCACGAGCAGTACTTC.